Listed here is a single TCR beta chain. Its cognate antigen is unknown. The CDR3 covers 15 residues. The germline V gene has CDR1 MDHEN and CDR2 SYDVKM. V lost 1 base and J lost 10; bases outside the gene matches: 10. The assay was immunoSEQ multiplex PCR, and TCRdb's table has in-frame clones only and misses some. Of 200,000 or so clones listed, about 90% are singletons. The source of the sample is a study of T cell responses to AZD1222 COVID-19 vaccine. General study findings and limits: Spike as a whole was targeted by vaccine-associated CD4 TCRs, dominant at 160-218 and 743-854. Without day 14 samples, only post-peak T cell repertoires were studied.

The specimen was peripheral blood, collected on day 0 of MenACWY control vaccination. This clonotype was obtained from an adult in good health. This chain joins TRBV28 and TRBJ1-3, with TRBD1 identical over 7 bases. The CDR3 DNA reads TGTGCCAGCAGTTTATATAGGGGGCTCCGGGATACCATATATTTT. It translates to CASSLYRGLRDTIYF. Together with reference TRBV28 and TRBJ1-3, the CDR3 gives the full variable domain: DVKVTQSSRYLVKRTGEKVFLECVQDMDHENMFWYRQDPGLGLRLIYFSYDVKMKEKGDIPEGYSVSREKKERFSLILESASTNQTSMYLCASSLYRGLRDTIYFGEGSWLTVV.